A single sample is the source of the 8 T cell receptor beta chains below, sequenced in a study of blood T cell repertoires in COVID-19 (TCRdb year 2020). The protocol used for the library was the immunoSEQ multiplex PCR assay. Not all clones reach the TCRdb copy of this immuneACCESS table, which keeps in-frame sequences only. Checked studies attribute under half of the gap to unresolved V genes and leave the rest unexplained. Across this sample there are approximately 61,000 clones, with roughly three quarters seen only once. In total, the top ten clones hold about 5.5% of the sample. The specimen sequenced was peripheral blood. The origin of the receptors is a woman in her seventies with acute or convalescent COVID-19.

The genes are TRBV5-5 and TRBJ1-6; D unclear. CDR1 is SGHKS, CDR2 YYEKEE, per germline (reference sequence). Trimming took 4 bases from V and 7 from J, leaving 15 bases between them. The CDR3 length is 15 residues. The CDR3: CASSLGVNTNSPLHF. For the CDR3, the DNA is TGTGCCAGCAGCCTAGGAGTTAACACGAATTCACCCCTCCACTTT. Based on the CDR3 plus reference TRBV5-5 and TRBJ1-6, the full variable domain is DAGVTQSPTHLIKTRGQQVTLRCSPISGHKSVSWYQQVLGQGPQFIFQYYEKEERGRGNFPDRFSARQFPNYSSELNVNALLLGDSALYLCASSLGVNTNSPLHFGNGTRLTVT.

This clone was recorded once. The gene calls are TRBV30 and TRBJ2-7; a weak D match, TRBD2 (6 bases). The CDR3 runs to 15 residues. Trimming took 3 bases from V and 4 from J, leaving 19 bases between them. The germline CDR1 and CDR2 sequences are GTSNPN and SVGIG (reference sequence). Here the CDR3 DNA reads TGTGCCTGGAGCGCTGGATGGGGAGGACTTTACGAGCAGTACTTC. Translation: CAWSAGWGGLYEQYF.

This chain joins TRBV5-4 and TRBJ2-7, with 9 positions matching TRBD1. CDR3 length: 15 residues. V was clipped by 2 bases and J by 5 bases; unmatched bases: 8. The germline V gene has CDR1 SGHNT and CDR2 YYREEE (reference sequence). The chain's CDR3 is CASSLPGTGLNEQYF. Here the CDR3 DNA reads TGTGCCAGCAGCTTACCCGGGACAGGGTTGAACGAGCAGTACTTC.

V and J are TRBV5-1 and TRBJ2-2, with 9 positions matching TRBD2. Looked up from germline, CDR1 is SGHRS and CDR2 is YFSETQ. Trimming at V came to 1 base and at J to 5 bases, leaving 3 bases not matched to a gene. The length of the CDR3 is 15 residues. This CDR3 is CASSLMRGGTGELFF. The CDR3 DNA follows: TGCGCCAGCAGCTTGATGCGGGGGGGAACCGGGGAGCTGTTTTTT.

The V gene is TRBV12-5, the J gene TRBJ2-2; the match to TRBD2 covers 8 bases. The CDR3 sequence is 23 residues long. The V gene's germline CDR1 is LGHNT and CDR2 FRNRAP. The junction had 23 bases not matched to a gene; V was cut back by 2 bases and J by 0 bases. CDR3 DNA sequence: TGTGCTAGTGGTTTGATCCCAGGGCTCCTAGAAGCGGGGGAGGTAGCGAACACCGGGGAGCTGTTTTTT. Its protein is CASGLIPGLLEAGEVANTGELFF.

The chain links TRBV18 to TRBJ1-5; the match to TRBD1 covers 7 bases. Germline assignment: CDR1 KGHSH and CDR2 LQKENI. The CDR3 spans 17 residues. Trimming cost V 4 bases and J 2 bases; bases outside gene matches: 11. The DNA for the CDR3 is TGTGCCAGCTCACAGGAGAGACAGGGAATGCGCAATCAGCCCCAGCATTTT. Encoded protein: CASSQERQGMRNQPQHF.

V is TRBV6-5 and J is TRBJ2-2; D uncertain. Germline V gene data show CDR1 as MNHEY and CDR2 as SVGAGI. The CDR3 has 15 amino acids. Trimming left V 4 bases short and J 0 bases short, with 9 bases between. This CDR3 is CASSSLAANTGELFF. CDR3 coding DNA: TGTGCCAGCAGTTCTCTGGCGGCGAACACCGGGGAGCTGTTTTTT.

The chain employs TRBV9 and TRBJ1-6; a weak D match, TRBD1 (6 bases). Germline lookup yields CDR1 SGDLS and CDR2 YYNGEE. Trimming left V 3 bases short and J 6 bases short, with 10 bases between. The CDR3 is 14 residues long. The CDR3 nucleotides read TGTGCCAGCAGCGGGGTCAGGGGTAATTCACCCCTCCACTTT. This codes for CASSGVRGNSPLHF.